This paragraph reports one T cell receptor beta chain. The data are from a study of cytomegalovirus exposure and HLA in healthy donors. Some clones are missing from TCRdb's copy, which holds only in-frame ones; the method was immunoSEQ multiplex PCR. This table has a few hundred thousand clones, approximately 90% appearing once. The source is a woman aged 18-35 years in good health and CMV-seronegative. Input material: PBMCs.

CDR3 loop: CASSWTGTGTSGYTF. The CDR3 DNA sequence: TGTGCCAGTAGTTGGACCGGGACAGGGACCTCTGGCTACACCTTC. The chain carries TRBV19 and TRBJ1-2; 9 bases align to TRBD1. Trimming took 5 bases from V and 7 from J; bases not matched to a gene: 11. Germline CDR1 is LNHDA and CDR2 is SQIVND (reference sequence). The CDR3 extends over 15 amino acids.